This paragraph covers one T cell receptor (beta chain) sequence. Its antigen remains unknown. This record comes from a study of cytomegalovirus exposure and HLA in healthy donors. Study-wide results and caveats: Earlier analysis looked at TCR beta V segments, and most were productive about 90% or about 30% of the time. In vitro checks showed that three CMV-associated chains really do target CMV antigens.

The PCR made use of 60 Vbeta and 13 Jbeta primers. Clones were sequenced by immunoSEQ multiplex PCR, and TCRdb holds only the in-frame ones, with some missing. The table records roughly 110,000 clones, 60% to 80% of them present only once. What was sequenced was PBMCs. This clonotype originated in a man between 18 and 29 years old in good health and CMV-seronegative.

CDR3 protein: CASSVAGGVDSYEQYF. The CDR3 nucleotides read TGTGCCAGCAGCGTAGCGGGGGGGGTGGACTCCTACGAGCAGTACTTC. The V gene is TRBV9, the J gene TRBJ2-7, with 8 positions matching TRBD2. V was clipped by 0 bases and J by 0 bases; unmatched bases: 5. CDR3 size: 16 residues. Per germline, CDR1 SGDLS and CDR2 YYNGEE.